The sequence of this TCR beta chain was determined in a study of blood T cell repertoires in COVID-19. The CDR3 has 15 residues. Trimming removed 6 bases from V and 4 bases from J; junction bases left unmatched: 10. Germline assignment: CDR1 SNHLY and CDR2 FYNNEI. The repertoire was sequenced with immunoSEQ multiplex PCR; TCRdb's copy has only in-frame clones and lacks some. The sample holds about 200,000 clones, 84% seen once. The TCR originated in a human donor in a cohort sampled during active COVID-19. Sequenced sample: peripheral blood. The chain has TRBV2 and TRBJ2-3, with 7 bases that match TRBD2. CDR3 sequence reads: CASRFEVAGPDTQYF. In DNA, the CDR3 is TGTGCCAGCAGGTTCGAGGTAGCGGGTCCAGATACGCAGTATTTT.